This T cell receptor (beta chain) comes out of a study of shared clonotypes between healthy human individuals. Deep-level assay runs were performed. Libraries were prepared by immunoSEQ multiplex PCR; TCRdb keeps only in-frame clonotypes and omits some of them. The table records about 520,000 clones, around four fifths of them present only once. The CDR3 covers 16 residues. Germline trimming cut 4 bases from V and 0 bases from J; bases unmatched to any gene: 3. CDR1 and CDR2 from the germline V gene are KGHSH and LQKENI. This TCR derives from a woman aged 35 to 49 in good health. Some clones in this sample may be carry-over from other donors' samples. V is TRBV18 and J is TRBJ2-2; 9 bases line up with TRBD1. The source material was PBMCs. CDR3: CASSQQGATNTGELFF. The DNA of the CDR3 is TGTGCCAGCTCACAACAGGGGGCTACGAACACCGGGGAGCTGTTTTTT.